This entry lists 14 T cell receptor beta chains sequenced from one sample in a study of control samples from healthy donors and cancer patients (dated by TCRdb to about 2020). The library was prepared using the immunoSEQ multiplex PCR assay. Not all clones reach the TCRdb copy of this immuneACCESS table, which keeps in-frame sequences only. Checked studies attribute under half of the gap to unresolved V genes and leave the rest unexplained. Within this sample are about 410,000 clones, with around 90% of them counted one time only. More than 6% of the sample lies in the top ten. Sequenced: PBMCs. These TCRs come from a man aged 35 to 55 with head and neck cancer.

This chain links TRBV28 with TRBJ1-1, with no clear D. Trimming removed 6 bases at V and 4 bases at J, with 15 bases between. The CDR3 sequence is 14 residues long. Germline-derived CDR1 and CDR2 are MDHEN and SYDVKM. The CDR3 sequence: CASSTTQGGTEAFF. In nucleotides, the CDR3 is TGTGCCAGCAGCACCACCCAAGGAGGCACTGAAGCTTTCTTT.

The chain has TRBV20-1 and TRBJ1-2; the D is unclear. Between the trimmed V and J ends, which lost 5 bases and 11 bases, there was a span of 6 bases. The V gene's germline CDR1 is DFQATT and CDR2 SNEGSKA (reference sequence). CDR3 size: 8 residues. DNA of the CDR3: TGCAGTGCTTCTTCTTACACCTTC. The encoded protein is CSASSYTF.

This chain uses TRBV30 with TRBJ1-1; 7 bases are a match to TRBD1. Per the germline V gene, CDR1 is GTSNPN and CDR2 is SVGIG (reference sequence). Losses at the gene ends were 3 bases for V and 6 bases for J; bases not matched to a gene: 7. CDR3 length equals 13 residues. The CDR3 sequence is CAWSIRTGAEAFF. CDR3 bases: TGTGCCTGGAGCATTCGGACAGGCGCTGAAGCTTTCTTT. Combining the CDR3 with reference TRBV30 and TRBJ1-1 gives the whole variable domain SQTIHQWPATLVQPVGSPLSLECTVEGTSNPNLYWYRQAAGRGLQLLFYSVGIGQISSEVPQNLSASRPQDRQFILSSKKLLLSDSGFYLCAWSIRTGAEAFFGQGTRLTVV.

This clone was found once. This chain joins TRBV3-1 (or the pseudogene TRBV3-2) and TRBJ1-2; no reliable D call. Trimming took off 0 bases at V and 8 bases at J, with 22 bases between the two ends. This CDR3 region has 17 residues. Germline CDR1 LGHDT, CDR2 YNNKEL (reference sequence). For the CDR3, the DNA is TGTGCCAGCAGCCAAGAAATCGCTAGAGACCAAGTATACGGCTACACCTTC. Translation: CASSQEIARDQVYGYTF.

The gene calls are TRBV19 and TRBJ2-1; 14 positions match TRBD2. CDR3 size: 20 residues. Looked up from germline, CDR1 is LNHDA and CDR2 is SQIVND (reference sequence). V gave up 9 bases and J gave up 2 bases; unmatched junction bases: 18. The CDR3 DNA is TGTGCCAGCGGTGGACCTCCGGGACTAGCGGGAGTGATCCCCTACAATGAGCAGTTCTTC. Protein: CASGGPPGLAGVIPYNEQFF. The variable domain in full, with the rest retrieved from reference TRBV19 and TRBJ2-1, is DGGITQSPKYLFRKEGQNVTLSCEQNLNHDAMYWYRQDPGQGLRLIYYSQIVNDFQKGDIAEGYSVSREKKESFPLTVTSAQKNPTAFYLCASGGPPGLAGVIPYNEQFFGPGTRLTVL.

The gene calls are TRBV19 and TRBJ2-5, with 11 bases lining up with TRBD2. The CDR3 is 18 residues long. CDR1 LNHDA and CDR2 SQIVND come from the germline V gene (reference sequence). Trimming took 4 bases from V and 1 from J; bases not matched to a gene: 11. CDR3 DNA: TGTGCCAGTAGTACTCGGGCTAGCGGGGGGACCCTCCAAGAGACCCAGTACTTC. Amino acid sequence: CASSTRASGGTLQETQYF. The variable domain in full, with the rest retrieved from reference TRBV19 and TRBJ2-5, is DGGITQSPKYLFRKEGQNVTLSCEQNLNHDAMYWYRQDPGQGLRLIYYSQIVNDFQKGDIAEGYSVSREKKESFPLTVTSAQKNPTAFYLCASSTRASGGTLQETQYFGPGTRLLVL.

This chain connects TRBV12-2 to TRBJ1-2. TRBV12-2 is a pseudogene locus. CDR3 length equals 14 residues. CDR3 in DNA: TGTGCAAGTCGCTTAGGGACGTATGCATTCGGCTACACCTTC. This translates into CASRLGTYAFGYTF.

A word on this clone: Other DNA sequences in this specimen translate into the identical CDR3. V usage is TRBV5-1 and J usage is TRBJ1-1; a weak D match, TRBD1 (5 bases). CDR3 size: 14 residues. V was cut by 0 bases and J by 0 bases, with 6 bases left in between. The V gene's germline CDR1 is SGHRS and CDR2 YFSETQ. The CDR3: CASSLGGLNTEAFF. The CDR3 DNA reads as TGCGCCAGCAGCTTGGGGGGGTTGAACACTGAAGCTTTCTTT.

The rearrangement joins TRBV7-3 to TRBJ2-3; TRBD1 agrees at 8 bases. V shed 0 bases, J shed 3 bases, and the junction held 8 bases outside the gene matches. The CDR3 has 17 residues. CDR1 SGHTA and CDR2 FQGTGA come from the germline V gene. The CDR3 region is CASSLTGQGAGTDTQYF. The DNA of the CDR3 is TGTGCCAGCAGCTTAACAGGGCAGGGGGCCGGAACAGATACGCAGTATTTT.

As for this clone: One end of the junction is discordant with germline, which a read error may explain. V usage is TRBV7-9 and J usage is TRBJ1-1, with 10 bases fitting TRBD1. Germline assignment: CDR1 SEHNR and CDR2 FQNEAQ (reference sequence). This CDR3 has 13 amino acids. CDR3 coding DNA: TGTGCCAGCAGCTTCGGGATGCCGGGACAGGGGCGCTTT. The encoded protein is CASSFGMPGQGRF.

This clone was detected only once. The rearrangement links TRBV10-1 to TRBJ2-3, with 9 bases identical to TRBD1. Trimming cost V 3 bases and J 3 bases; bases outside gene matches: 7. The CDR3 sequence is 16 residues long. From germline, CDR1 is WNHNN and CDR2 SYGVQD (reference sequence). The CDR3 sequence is CASSDSGTGLTDTQYF. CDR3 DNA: TGCGCCAGCAGTGACTCCGGGACAGGGTTGACAGATACGCAGTATTTT.

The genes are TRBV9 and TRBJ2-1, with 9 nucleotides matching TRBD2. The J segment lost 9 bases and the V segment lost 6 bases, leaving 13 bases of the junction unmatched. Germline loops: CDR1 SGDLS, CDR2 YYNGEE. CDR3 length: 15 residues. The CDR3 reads CASTEGGGRAGEQFF. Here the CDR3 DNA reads TGTGCCAGCACCGAGGGAGGCGGGAGGGCCGGTGAGCAGTTCTTC.

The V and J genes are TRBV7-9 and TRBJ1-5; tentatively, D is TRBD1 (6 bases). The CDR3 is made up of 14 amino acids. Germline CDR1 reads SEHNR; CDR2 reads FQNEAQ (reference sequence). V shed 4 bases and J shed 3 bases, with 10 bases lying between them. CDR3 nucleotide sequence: TGTGCCAGCAGCTCTCAGGGGAACAATCAGCCCCAGCATTTT. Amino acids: CASSSQGNNQPQHF.

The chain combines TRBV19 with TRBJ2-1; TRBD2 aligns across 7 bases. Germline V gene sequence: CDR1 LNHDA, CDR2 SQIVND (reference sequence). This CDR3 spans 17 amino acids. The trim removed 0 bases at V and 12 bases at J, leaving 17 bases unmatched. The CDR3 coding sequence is TGTGCCAGTAGTATAGAGGGGCGGCGGGGGTTGAGTGCCTGGCAGTTCTTC. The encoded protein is CASSIEGRRGLSAWQFF.